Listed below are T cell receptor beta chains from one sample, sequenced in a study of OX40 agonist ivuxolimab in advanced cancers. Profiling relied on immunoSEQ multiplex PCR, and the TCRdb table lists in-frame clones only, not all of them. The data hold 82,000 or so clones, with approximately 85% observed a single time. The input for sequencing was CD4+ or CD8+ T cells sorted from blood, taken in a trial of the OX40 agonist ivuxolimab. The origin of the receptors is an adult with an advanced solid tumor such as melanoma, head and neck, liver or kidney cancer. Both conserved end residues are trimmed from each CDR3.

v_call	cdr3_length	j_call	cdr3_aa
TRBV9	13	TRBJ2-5	ASSLEGTQVETQY
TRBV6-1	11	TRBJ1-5	ASSEVPAQPQH
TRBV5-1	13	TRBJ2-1	ASSLGTGGRNEQF
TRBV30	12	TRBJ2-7	AWSKGGSSYEQY
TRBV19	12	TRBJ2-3	ASSIIAGSDTQY
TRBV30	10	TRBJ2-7	ASGLSSYEQY
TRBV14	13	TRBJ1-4	ASSSRGGANEKLF
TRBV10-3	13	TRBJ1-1	AISGGDRRNTEAF
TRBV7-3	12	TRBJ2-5	ASSRSGGGETQY
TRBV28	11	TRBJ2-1	ASSLQGADEQF
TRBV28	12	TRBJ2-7	ASRRSGQGGEQY
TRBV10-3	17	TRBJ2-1	AAQPRPASGGAGYNEQF
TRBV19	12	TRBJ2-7	AGLQKPPTYEQY
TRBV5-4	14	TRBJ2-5	ASSLGAPGHQETQY
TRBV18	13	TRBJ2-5	ASSPQGAGMETQY
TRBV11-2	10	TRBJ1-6	ASSVENSPLH
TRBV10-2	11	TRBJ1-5	ASSEKVHQPQH
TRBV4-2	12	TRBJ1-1	ASSQDRGETEAF
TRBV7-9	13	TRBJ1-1	ASSPLRSVNTEAF
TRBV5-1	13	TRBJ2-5	ASSLIAGVQETQY
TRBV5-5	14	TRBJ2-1	ASSQVTVTSDDEQF
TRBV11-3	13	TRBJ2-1	ASSPGTSGGREQF
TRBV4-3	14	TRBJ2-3	ASSRQGGGAGDTQY
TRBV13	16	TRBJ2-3	ASSLISSVFSNTDTQY
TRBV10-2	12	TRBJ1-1	ASRIGTGDTEAF
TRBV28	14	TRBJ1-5	ASSSIQGYSNQPQH
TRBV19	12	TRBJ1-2	ASSIKGRESGYT
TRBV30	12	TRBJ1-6	AWKKRGPNSPLH
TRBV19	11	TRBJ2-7	ASSQTAGYEQY
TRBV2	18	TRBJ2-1	ASSEPNPSGGAAWDNEQF
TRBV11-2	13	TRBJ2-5	ASSPPALRGETQY
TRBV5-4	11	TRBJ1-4	ASKKGTNEKLF
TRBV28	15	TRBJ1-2	ASSPLGSGWMNYGYT
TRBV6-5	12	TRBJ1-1	ASSYSGDGTEAF
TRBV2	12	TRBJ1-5	ASSQGATNQPQH
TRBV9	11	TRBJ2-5	ASSAGGQGTQY
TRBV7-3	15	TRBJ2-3	ASSLTNSGFGLDTQY
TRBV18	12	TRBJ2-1	ASSPLRENNEQF
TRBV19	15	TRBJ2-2	ASRSRRDKTNTGELF
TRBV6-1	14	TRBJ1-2	ASSESLWDSLYGYT
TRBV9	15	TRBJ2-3	ASSVALSGGLGDTQY
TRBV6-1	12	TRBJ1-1	ASSKTGMNTEAF
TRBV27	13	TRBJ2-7	ASSLDSARANEQY
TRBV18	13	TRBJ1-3	ASTRDILPGNTIY
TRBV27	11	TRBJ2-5	ASSPRARETQY
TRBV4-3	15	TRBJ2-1	ASSQEWGGESTWGQF